Below, 26 T cell receptor beta chains from the same sample are listed, as sequenced in a study of blood T cell repertoires in COVID-19. Repertoires were generated with immunoSEQ multiplex PCR, while TCRdb's copy carries only in-frame clones and drops some. The sample consists of 450,000 to 500,000 clones, around 85% of them appearing once. The sequenced sample consisted of PBMCs or T cells enriched from blood (not recorded which). These receptors came from a woman aged 60 to 75 who had recovered from COVID-19.

This chain joins TRBV12-2 and TRBJ2-6; the table gives TRBD1 as D, unverified against the DNA. TRBV12-2 is assigned pseudogene status. CDR3 length: 15 residues. In DNA, the CDR3 is TGTGCAATCACAGGGAGCCACTCTGGGGCCAACGTCCTGACTTTC. This translates into CAITGSHSGANVLTF.

A note on this clone: In the same sample, other DNA sequences code for this CDR3. The chain employs TRBV5-1 and TRBJ2-3; 10 bases line up with TRBD2. Germline V gene sequence: CDR1 SGHRS, CDR2 YFSETQ. The ends lost 0 bases at V and 6 bases at J; junction bases unmatched: 7. CDR3 length: 16 residues. CDR3 coding DNA: TGCGCCAGCAGCTTGGCCGGAACTAGCGGGGTCGATACGCAGTATTTT. This gives the protein CASSLAGTSGVDTQYF.

This clone appeared a single time. The V gene is TRBV29-1, the J gene TRBJ2-2; 13 positions agree with TRBD2. The CDR3 sequence is 19 residues long. Germline CDR1 SQVTM, CDR2 ANQGSEA. Trimming cost V 0 bases and J 0 bases; bases outside gene matches: 7. This CDR3 is CSVEERLAGGWANTGELFF. CDR3 DNA sequence: TGCAGCGTTGAAGAGAGACTAGCGGGGGGATGGGCGAACACCGGGGAGCTGTTTTTT.

The rearrangement joins TRBV29-1 to TRBJ1-1, with 7 bases matching TRBD1. With V trimmed by 7 bases and J by 5 bases, 7 bases remained unmatched. Germline assignment: CDR1 SQVTM and CDR2 ANQGSEA. The CDR3 loop spans 12 amino acids. In nucleotides, the CDR3 is TGCAGCGCCCTGACAGGGAGGACTGAAGCTTTCTTT. This translates into CSALTGRTEAFF.

The chain combines TRBV5-5 with TRBJ1-3; D is unclear. Germline V CDR1 and CDR2: SGHKS, YYEKEE (reference sequence). This CDR3 region has 14 residues. V lost 0 bases and J lost 3, with 7 bases in between. The CDR3 sequence is CASSLAVVGNTIYF. The CDR3 DNA reads as TGTGCCAGCAGCTTGGCCGTTGTTGGAAACACCATATATTTT. The full variable domain, in which reference TRBV5-5 and TRBJ1-3 provide the parts outside the CDR3, is DAGVTQSPTHLIKTRGQQVTLRCSPISGHKSVSWYQQVLGQGPQFIFQYYEKEERGRGNFPDRFSARQFPNYSSELNVNALLLGDSALYLCASSLAVVGNTIYFGEGSWLTVV.

The rearrangement joins TRBV3-1 (or the pseudogene TRBV3-2) to TRBJ1-1; D remains unclear. The CDR3 loop spans 14 amino acids. The germline V gene has CDR1 LGHDT and CDR2 YNNKEL (reference sequence). V was clipped by 2 bases and J by 6 bases, with 13 bases between them. The CDR3 DNA reads TGTGCCAGCAGCCAACACACCGAGAGGGCTGAAGCTTTCTTT. It yields the protein CASSQHTERAEAFF.

The chain is built from TRBV4-1 and TRBJ1-4; 8 bases match TRBD1. Per germline, CDR1 MGHRA and CDR2 YSYEKL. The CDR3 covers 19 residues. V gave up 4 bases and J gave up 7 bases; unmatched junction bases: 20. The chain's CDR3 is CASSRPGQDALSVGEKLFF. The CDR3 DNA follows: TGCGCCAGCAGCCGACCGGGACAGGACGCGCTTTCGGTGGGTGAAAAACTGTTTTTT.

This clone has just one count. V and J are TRBV7-2 and TRBJ1-2, with 11 bases matching TRBD1. Germline V gives CDR1 SGHTA, CDR2 FQGNSA. The CDR3 totals 14 residues. Germline trimming cut 5 bases from V and 7 bases from J; bases unmatched to any gene: 6. CDR3 sequence: CASSTRTGGSGYTF. The CDR3 nucleotides read TGTGCCAGCAGCACCAGGACAGGGGGCTCTGGCTACACCTTC.

The chain is built from TRBV9 and TRBJ2-5; TRBD1 matches at 7 bases. CDR1 and CDR2 (germline): SGDLS, YYNGEE. The trim removed 0 bases at V and 5 bases at J, leaving 4 bases unmatched. The CDR3 length is 14 residues. CDR3 DNA sequence: TGTGCCAGCAGCGTAGCAGGGGGTCTGGAGACCCAGTACTTC. This sequence encodes CASSVAGGLETQYF.

The CDR3 is CSVPGTYEQYF. In DNA form, the CDR3 reads TGCAGCGTCCCGGGGACCTACGAGCAGTACTTC. This chain uses TRBV29-1 with TRBJ2-7; D is perhaps TRBD2 (5 bases). This CDR3 is 11 amino acids long. The ends were cut back, 6 bases at V and 2 bases at J, with 8 bases in the middle. Looked up from germline, CDR1 is SQVTM and CDR2 is ANQGSEA.

V and J are TRBV19 and TRBJ1-5; D might be TRBD1 (6 bases). With 1 base removed from V and 2 bases from J, the gap between germline ends came to 15 bases. This CDR3 contains 17 residues. Germline CDR1 LNHDA, CDR2 SQIVND (reference sequence). The CDR3 DNA reads as TGTGCCAGTAGTATAGTTAGGGGGGGAGAGGGCAATCAGCCCCAGCATTTT. The encoded protein is CASSIVRGGEGNQPQHF. Complete variable domain (other parts from reference TRBV19 and TRBJ1-5): DGGITQSPKYLFRKEGQNVTLSCEQNLNHDAMYWYRQDPGQGLRLIYYSQIVNDFQKGDIAEGYSVSREKKESFPLTVTSAQKNPTAFYLCASSIVRGGEGNQPQHFGDGTRLSIL.

The V gene is TRBV19, the J gene TRBJ1-2; D gene uncertain. CDR1 LNHDA and CDR2 SQIVND come from the germline V gene (reference sequence). V was trimmed by 0 bases and J by 0 bases, leaving 11 bases between them. The CDR3 totals 16 residues. The CDR3 DNA reads as TGTGCCAGTAGTATAGATCCGGGATATCCTAACTATGGCTACACCTTC. Protein: CASSIDPGYPNYGYTF.

This clone has only one observation. This chain links TRBV30 with TRBJ1-5; TRBD1 might be the D (5 bases). Germline V gene lookup returns CDR1 GTSNPN and CDR2 SVGIG (reference sequence). Trimming removed 2 bases from V and 0 bases from J, with 5 bases in between. The CDR3 is 13 amino acids. CDR3 DNA sequence: TGTGCCTGGAGTCAGGGTAGCAATCAGCCCCAGCATTTT. Protein: CAWSQGSNQPQHF.

This CDR3 reads CASSLDQGTGRGQFF. For the CDR3, the DNA is TGTGCCAGCAGCTTAGACCAAGGGACAGGGCGTGGGCAGTTCTTC. The rearrangement uses TRBV5-5 and TRBJ2-1, with 9 bases that match TRBD1. Trimming removed 2 bases from V and 12 bases from J; junction bases left unmatched: 12. Germline CDR1 is SGHKS and CDR2 is YYEKEE (reference sequence). The CDR3 loop spans 15 amino acids.

This sequence joins TRBV6-6 and TRBJ2-3, with TRBD1 as a possible D gene (6 bases). The germline V gene has CDR1 MNHNY and CDR2 SVGAGI (reference sequence). The length of the CDR3 is 11 residues. V was clipped by 4 bases and J by 9 bases, with 8 bases between them. In DNA form, the CDR3 reads TGTGCCAGCAGTTCTGGGGGCACGCAGTATTTT. This sequence encodes CASSSGGTQYF.

The V and J genes are TRBV19 and TRBJ2-2; D may be TRBD2 (5 bases). V was shortened by 5 bases and J by 1 base, with 11 bases between the two germline ends. CDR1 LNHDA and CDR2 SQIVND come from the germline V gene (reference sequence). The CDR3 runs 15 residues. The CDR3 loop reads CASSWWAGNTGELFF. In DNA, the CDR3 is TGTGCCAGTAGTTGGTGGGCGGGGAACACCGGGGAGCTGTTTTTT.

The chain recombines TRBV25-1 with TRBJ1-4; D not certain. The CDR3 length is 14 residues. V gave up 3 bases and J gave up 0 bases, with 5 bases separating them. Germline-derived CDR1 and CDR2 are MGHDK and SYGVNS. CDR3 amino acids: CASSDPSTNEKLFF. DNA of the CDR3: TGTGCCAGCAGTGATCCGTCAACTAATGAAAAACTGTTTTTT.

The V gene is TRBV19, the J gene TRBJ2-6, with TRBD1 as a possible D gene (6 bases). Trimming left V 0 bases short and J 1 base short, with 13 bases between. Germline V gene data show CDR1 as LNHDA and CDR2 as SQIVND (reference sequence). CDR3 size: 18 residues. As DNA, the CDR3 is TGTGCCAGTAGTATAGAGCGAACAGGGATTTCTGGGGCCAACGTCCTGACTTTC. It specifies CASSIERTGISGANVLTF.

This chain joins TRBV5-1 and TRBJ1-3; possible D gene TRBD1, 6 bases. V lost 2 bases to trimming and J lost 0 bases, with 12 bases between them. Germline loops: CDR1 SGHRS, CDR2 YFSETQ. The CDR3 loop spans 16 amino acids. CDR3 DNA sequence: TGCGCCAGCAGCTTAGACCAGGGGTCCTCTGGAAACACCATATATTTT. It translates to CASSLDQGSSGNTIYF.

The chain joins TRBV7-2 to TRBJ2-7; maybe TRBD1 (5 bases). Germline V lookup: CDR1 SGHTA, CDR2 FQGNSA. The V end was cut by 6 bases, the J end by 1 base, with 7 bases between. This CDR3 is built from 12 residues. The CDR3 loop is CASRQGSYEQYF. The CDR3 DNA is TGTGCCAGCAGGCAGGGTTCCTACGAGCAGTACTTC.

The chain recombines TRBV5-1 with TRBJ2-2; 7 nucleotides match TRBD1. Per the germline V gene, CDR1 is SGHRS and CDR2 is YFSETQ. V lost 0 bases, J lost 0 bases, and 14 bases stayed unmatched. The CDR3 runs 20 residues. CDR3 loop: CASSLAILFRDSSNTGELFF. The CDR3 DNA sequence: TGCGCCAGCAGCTTGGCTATATTGTTCCGGGACAGTTCGAACACCGGGGAGCTGTTTTTT.

The CDR3 DNA sequence: TGTGCCTGGAGTTGGGGGACAGGGGGCTCCTACGAGCAGTACGTC. This codes for CAWSWGTGGSYEQYV. The chain links TRBV30 to TRBJ2-7; 11 bases map to TRBD1. The germline V gene has CDR1 GTSNPN and CDR2 SVGIG (reference sequence). V lost 2 bases and J lost 0; bases outside the gene matches: 3. The CDR3 loop spans 15 amino acids.

The V gene is TRBV3-1 (or the pseudogene TRBV3-2), the J gene TRBJ1-6, with D tentatively TRBD1 (5 bases). Deletions cut 0 bases from V and 0 bases from J, with 12 bases between. Per the germline V gene, CDR1 is LGHDT and CDR2 is YNNKEL (reference sequence). CDR3 length: 18 amino acids. CDR3 sequence reads: CASSQEGGEASYNSPLHF. The CDR3 nucleotides read TGTGCCAGCAGCCAAGAGGGAGGGGAGGCCTCCTATAATTCACCCCTCCACTTT.

This clone was found a few times. This sequence joins TRBV6-5 and TRBJ2-1; 11 bases line up with TRBD2. This CDR3 comprises 14 residues. Per germline, CDR1 MNHEY and CDR2 SVGAGI. The V segment lost 9 bases and the J segment 9 bases; nucleotides outside the gene matches: 10. The CDR3 nucleotides are TGTGCCAGTAGCGGGGGGGCCGTAGGTAGTGAGCAGTTCTTC. Translated, it gives CASSGGAVGSEQFF.

The chain employs TRBV10-3 and TRBJ2-1; TRBD2 matches 8 bases. The ends lost 10 bases at V and 4 bases at J; junction bases unmatched: 6. The V gene's germline CDR1 is ENHRY and CDR2 SYGVKD. This CDR3 comprises 13 residues. CDR3 DNA: TGTGCCACCGAGCGGGGGATATACAATGAGCAGTTCTTC. This sequence encodes CATERGIYNEQFF.

This clone is a singleton in its sample. The chain recombines TRBV9 with TRBJ2-3; 10 positions agree with TRBD2. Losses at the gene ends were 0 bases for V and 1 base for J; bases not matched to a gene: 8. CDR1 is SGDLS and CDR2 is YYNGEE in the germline V gene. The CDR3 length is 18 residues. The CDR3 protein is CASSVVAGGPGGTDTQYF. The CDR3 DNA reads as TGTGCCAGCAGCGTAGTAGCGGGGGGCCCGGGGGGCACAGATACGCAGTATTTT.